The 29 T cell receptor beta chains below were found in one sample sequenced in a study of T cell repertoires in cytomegalovirus infection. Each CDR3 protein gets one entry after TCRdb re-called the reads with MiXCR. In the table there are hundreds of thousands of distinct CDR3 sequences, about a sixth of which are singletons. Specimen: PBMCs. These receptors all stem from a human donor in good health (CMV status not recorded). Some clones in this sample may be carry-over from other donors' samples.

The rearrangement links TRBV6-2 or TRBV6-3 to TRBJ1-2; D gene ambiguous. The length of the CDR3 is 11 residues. V shed 10 bases and J shed 5 bases, with 11 bases lying between them. Germline CDR1 reads MNHEY; CDR2 reads SVGEGT. The CDR3 DNA follows: TGTGCCACAAGGGAGATATATGGCTACACCTTC. It yields the protein CATREIYGYTF.

This clonotype showed up many times. V usage is TRBV12-3 or TRBV12-4 and J usage is TRBJ2-2; D is unclear. V lost 3 bases, J lost 3 bases, and 8 bases lay in between. This CDR3 contains 14 residues. CDR3: CASSLGRHTGELFF. CDR3 coding DNA: TGTGCCAGCAGTTTGGGCAGGCACACCGGGGAGCTGTTTTTT.

Many counts were recorded for this clonotype. The DNA for the CDR3 is TGTGCCAGCAGCTTAGACAGGGTCTTGGACACTGAAGCTTTCTTT. Its protein is CASSLDRVLDTEAFF. This rearrangement joins TRBV7-9 to TRBJ1-1; the D gene is possibly TRBD1 (6 bases). The V end lost 1 base, the J end lost 3 bases, and 12 bases lay between the germline ends. The CDR3 covers 15 residues. The germline gives CDR1 SEHNR, CDR2 FQNEAQ (reference sequence).

This clonotype was detected a few times. The V gene is TRBV25-1, the J gene TRBJ2-5; D is possibly TRBD2 (6 bases). CDR3 length: 14 amino acids. CDR1 is MGHDK and CDR2 is SYGVNS in the germline V gene. V was pared by 7 bases and J by 2 bases, with 14 bases between. The CDR3 DNA reads as TGTGCCAGCACCGTCTCAGGGAGGCAAGAGACCCAGTACTTC. Its translation: CASTVSGRQETQYF. Complete variable domain (other parts from reference TRBV25-1 and TRBJ2-5): EADIYQTPRYLVIGTGKKITLECSQTMGHDKMYWYQQDPGMELHLIHYSYGVNSTEKGDLSSESTVSRIRTEHFPLTLESARPSHTSQYLCASTVSGRQETQYFGPGTRLLVL.

This clonotype was counted a few times. The chain is built from TRBV5-1 and TRBJ2-3; D gene unclear. Germline CDR1 reads SGHRS; CDR2 reads YFSETQ. This CDR3 is built from 14 residues. Trimming pared 4 bases from V and 6 bases from J, leaving 15 bases between. Written as DNA, the CDR3 is TGCGCCAGCAGCCCACTACCCTCTTCCGATACGCAGTATTTT. This gives the protein CASSPLPSSDTQYF.

This clonotype was picked up many times. The chain recombines TRBV6-1 with TRBJ2-3; perhaps TRBD1 as D (5 bases). Germline V lookup: CDR1 MNHNS, CDR2 SASEGT. V lost 6 bases and J 2 bases, leaving 6 bases between the germline ends. There are 12 residues in the CDR3. This CDR3 reads CASRQDTDTQYF. The CDR3 DNA follows: TGTGCCAGCAGACAGGACACAGATACGCAGTATTTT.

This clonotype has a count of ten or more. The chain links TRBV7-2 to TRBJ2-1; D might be TRBD2 (6 bases). Trimming left V 2 bases short and J 8 bases short, with 13 bases between. The CDR3 is made up of 14 amino acids. Germline loops: CDR1 SGHTA, CDR2 FQGNSA. CDR3 DNA: TGTGCCAGCAGCTTAACGGTTTGGGGGGATGAGCAGTTCTTC. This sequence encodes CASSLTVWGDEQFF.

The chain couples TRBV24-1 to TRBJ2-3; TRBD1 aligns across 7 bases. Germline V gene data show CDR1 as KGHDR and CDR2 as SFDVKD. This CDR3 region has 17 residues. With V trimmed by 0 bases and J by 1 base, 6 bases remained unmatched. The CDR3 is CATSDLFRGSGTDTQYF. CDR3 DNA: TGTGCCACCAGTGATTTGTTCAGGGGGTCCGGCACAGATACGCAGTATTTT.

This clonotype was seen repeatedly, ten times or more. The J gene is TRBJ2-3, the V gene TRBV7-2; D unresolved. CDR1 SGHTA and CDR2 FQGNSA come from the germline V gene. The germline V and J ends were trimmed by 6 bases and 0 bases, with 7 bases remaining between them. CDR3 length: 13 residues. As DNA, the CDR3 is TGTGCCAGCAGAGAGACTAGCACAGATACGCAGTATTTT. This sequence encodes CASRETSTDTQYF.

This clonotype appeared a few times. The rearrangement uses TRBV5-4 and TRBJ1-1, with TRBD1 matching 8 bases. This CDR3 is 14 amino acids long. Germline-derived CDR1 and CDR2 are SGHNT and YYREEE (reference sequence). V was clipped by 5 bases and J by 5 bases; unmatched bases: 8. CDR3 DNA sequence: TGTGCCAGCAGTCCAGGGGGCGGTCGTACTGAAGCTTTCTTT. Its protein product is CASSPGGGRTEAFF.

This clonotype was recorded once. This chain joins TRBV15 and TRBJ2-7, with D perhaps matching TRBD2 (6 bases). Trimming removed 6 bases from V and 3 bases from J, with 12 bases in between. Germline CDR1 reads LNHNV; CDR2 reads YYDKDF (reference sequence). This CDR3 comprises 13 residues. The CDR3 loop is CATSTGGDYEQYF. The CDR3 coding sequence is TGTGCCACCAGTACCGGGGGTGACTACGAGCAGTACTTC. Complete variable domain (other parts from reference TRBV15 and TRBJ2-7): DAMVIQNPRYQVTQFGKPVTLSCSQTLNHNVMYWYQQKSSQAPKLLFHYYDKDFNNEADTPDNFQSRRPNTSFCFLDIRSPGLGDTAMYLCATSTGGDYEQYFGPGTRLTVT.

In its sample, this clonotype was seen a few times. The chain couples TRBV20-1 to TRBJ1-1; TRBD1 aligns across 8 bases. The germline CDR1 and CDR2 sequences are DFQATT and SNEGSKA (reference sequence). The CDR3 extends over 15 amino acids. V was pared by 3 bases and J by 4 bases, with 10 bases of the junction left unmatched. CDR3 region: CSASQGARSATEAFF. The CDR3 nucleotides are TGCAGTGCTAGTCAGGGGGCTCGCTCAGCCACTGAAGCTTTCTTT.

In this sample, this clonotype turned up many times. The chain couples TRBV12-3 or TRBV12-4 to TRBJ2-4; TRBD1 matches 9 bases. V was pared by 4 bases and J by 9 bases, with 10 bases of the junction left unmatched. This CDR3 comprises 15 residues. DNA for the CDR3: TGTGCCAGCAGTTGGGGACAGGGCGAGTGGGGCATTCAGTACTTC. It translates to CASSWGQGEWGIQYF.

To note about this clonotype: With a much larger clone just one base away, this may be a read error. The chain couples TRBV7-2 to TRBJ2-1; D is perhaps TRBD2 (6 bases). The CDR3 spans 15 residues. The germline V gene encodes CDR1 SGHTA and CDR2 FQGNSA. Written as DNA, the CDR3 is TGTGCCAGCAGCTTAGGAGGAGGGACCTACGATGAGCAGTTCTTC. This codes for CASSLGGGTYDEQFF.

The genes are TRBV5-4 and TRBJ1-2; D ambiguous. CDR1 is SGHNT, CDR2 YYREEE, per germline (reference sequence). This CDR3 is 12 amino acids long. Trimming stripped 7 bases from V and 0 bases from J, with 7 bases between. In DNA form, the CDR3 reads TGTGCCAGCGGGTTAGCTAACTATGGCTACACCTTC. Its translation is CASGLANYGYTF. Together with reference TRBV5-4 and TRBJ1-2, the CDR3 gives the full variable domain: ETGVTQSPTHLIKTRGQQVTLRCSSQSGHNTVSWYQQALGQGPQFIFQYYREEENGRGNFPPRFSGLQFPNYSSELNVNALELDDSALYLCASGLANYGYTFGSGTRLTVV.

This chain connects TRBV24-1 to TRBJ2-3; no clear D. Germline CDR1 and CDR2: KGHDR and SFDVKD. With 7 bases removed from V and 4 bases from J, the gap between germline ends came to 5 bases. The CDR3 runs 11 residues. This chain's CDR3 is CATRGSDTQYF. CDR3 DNA sequence: TGTGCCACCAGGGGCTCAGATACGCAGTATTTT.

A few counts support this clonotype. The chain has TRBV6-6 and TRBJ1-1; 8 positions match TRBD1. The V gene end was trimmed by 6 bases and the J gene end by 2 bases; junction bases not matched to a gene: 8. This CDR3 has 15 amino acids. The germline CDR1 and CDR2 sequences are MNHNY and SVGAGI (reference sequence). CDR3 residues: CASRTTGALNTEAFF. CDR3 sequence (DNA): TGTGCCAGCAGAACGACAGGGGCTCTAAACACTGAAGCTTTCTTT.

This clonotype has only a few counts. The junction departs from germline at one end; a sequencing error may be responsible. The gene calls are TRBV28 and TRBJ1-1, with TRBD1 as a possible D gene (6 bases). The CDR3 is made up of 15 amino acids. The germline V gene encodes CDR1 MDHEN and CDR2 SYDVKM. CDR3 protein: CASSLPGQISIKLVF. The CDR3 nucleotides are TGTGCCAGCAGTTTACCCGGACAGATATCTATAAAGCTGGTCTTT. The full variable domain, its missing parts supplied by reference TRBV28 and TRBJ1-1, is DVKVTQSSRYLVKRTGEKVFLECVQDMDHENMFWYRQDPGLGLRLIYFSYDVKMKEKGDIPEGYSVSREKKERFSLILESASTNQTSMYLCASSLPGQISIKLVFGQGTRLTVV.

This clonotype was picked up one time. The V and J genes are TRBV5-1 and TRBJ2-3, with D possibly being TRBD2 (7 bases). This CDR3 contains 15 residues. Per the germline V gene, CDR1 is SGHRS and CDR2 is YFSETQ. Trimming stripped 2 bases from V and 4 bases from J, with 14 bases between. The CDR3 sequence is CASSLRGASADTQYF. The CDR3 DNA reads TGCGCCAGCAGCTTACGGGGGGCATCCGCAGATACGCAGTATTTT.

To note about this clonotype: This could be a read error, since a much larger clone is one nucleotide away. Since no conserved phenylalanine or tryptophan closes the CDR3, a read error is the likely cause. The genes are TRBV6-6 and TRBJ2-2; 15 bases match TRBD2. CDR1 is MNHNY, CDR2 SVGAGI, per germline (reference sequence). CDR3 length: 15 residues. V lost 7 bases and J lost 6; bases outside the gene matches: 3. CDR3 nucleotide sequence: TGTGCCAGCACCGGACTAGCGGGGGGGGCCGGGGAGCTGTTTTCT. Protein sequence: CASTGLAGGAGELFS.

In this sample, this clonotype turned up a few times. The chain joins TRBV4-3 to TRBJ1-6; D not certain. The V and J ends lost 2 bases and 11 bases respectively, with 10 bases between them. Germline V gene sequence: CDR1 LGHNA, CDR2 YSLEER. The CDR3 is 13 residues long. DNA for the CDR3: TGCGCCAGCAGCCAATACAGTGGGACACCCCTCCACTTT. It yields the protein CASSQYSGTPLHF.

Many counts were recorded for this clonotype. The chain carries TRBV4-3 and TRBJ1-1, with 7 bases matching TRBD1. Germline CDR1 and CDR2: LGHNA and YSLEER. The CDR3 totals 16 residues. J was trimmed by 1 base and V by 1 base; bases with no gene match: 6. The CDR3 DNA reads as TGCGCCAGCAGCCAAGCCACCCGGGACAGGAACACTGAAGCTTTCTTT. Translated, it gives CASSQATRDRNTEAFF.

The CDR3 spells CAISELGGQKLFF. CDR3 in DNA: TGTGCCATCAGTGAGCTAGGGGGGCAAAAACTGTTTTTT. V gene TRBV10-3 combines with J gene TRBJ1-4; TRBD1 might be the D (6 bases). The germline V and J ends were trimmed by 2 bases and 9 bases, with 10 bases remaining between them. The germline gives CDR1 ENHRY, CDR2 SYGVKD. The CDR3 is 13 residues long.

This rearrangement joins TRBV28 to TRBJ2-2; tentatively, D is TRBD1 or TRBD2 (5 bases each). Trimming pared 7 bases from V and 3 bases from J, leaving 15 bases between. This CDR3 contains 15 residues. Germline-derived CDR1 and CDR2 are MDHEN and SYDVKM. The DNA of the CDR3 is TGTGCCAGCATCCCCTGGTCGGGGCACACCGGGGAGCTGTTTTTT. This sequence encodes CASIPWSGHTGELFF.

V is TRBV20-1 and J is TRBJ1-3; D remains ambiguous. There are 11 residues in the CDR3. Germline values: CDR1 DFQATT, CDR2 SNEGSKA (reference sequence). V gave up 6 bases and J gave up 7 bases, with 10 bases separating them. CDR3 DNA sequence: TGCAGTGCACTCTCTACTAACACCATATATTTT. This sequence encodes CSALSTNTIYF.

This chain joins TRBV7-3 and TRBJ2-3; tentatively, D is TRBD2 (6 bases). Germline V gene sequence: CDR1 SGHTA, CDR2 FQGTGA. The V and J ends lost 7 bases and 2 bases respectively, with 25 bases between them. The CDR3 runs 18 residues. This CDR3 is CASTPLPGTGGITDTQYF. In DNA, the CDR3 is TGTGCCAGCACTCCCCTACCCGGGACCGGAGGGATCACAGATACGCAGTATTTT.

This clonotype occurred a few times. The chain couples TRBV12-3 or TRBV12-4 to TRBJ1-6; no definite D call. CDR3 length: 14 amino acids. The ends were cut back, 4 bases at V and 0 bases at J, with 4 bases in the middle. The CDR3 nucleotides read TGTGCCAGCAGTTCTAGCTCCTATAATTCACCCCTCCACTTT. Translating gives CASSSSSYNSPLHF.

This clonotype was observed many times. The chain is built from TRBV7-2 and TRBJ2-7; D is possibly TRBD2 (5 bases). V was pared by 0 bases and J by 7 bases, with 13 bases between. Germline assignment: CDR1 SGHTA and CDR2 FQGNSA. The CDR3 is made up of 14 amino acids. Here the CDR3 DNA reads TGTGCCAGCAGCTTAGCCTACCTAGAGGGAGAGCAGTACTTC. As protein: CASSLAYLEGEQYF.

The V call is TRBV19, the J call TRBJ2-7, with no clear D. CDR3 size: 15 residues. The V gene's germline CDR1 is LNHDA and CDR2 SQIVND (reference sequence). V lost 1 base and J 0 bases, leaving 10 bases between the germline ends. The CDR3 loop reads CASSIVGESSYEQYF. CDR3 coding DNA: TGTGCCAGTAGTATAGTGGGCGAGAGCTCCTACGAGCAGTACTTC.